These T cell receptor beta chains were read from a single sample in a study of T cell responses to AZD1222 COVID-19 vaccine. Profiling relied on immunoSEQ multiplex PCR, and the TCRdb table lists in-frame clones only, not all of them. The table for this sample gives over 130,000 clones. The sequenced material came from peripheral blood. These TCRs come from an adult in good health. Each CDR3 is given with its conserved first and last residue. D genes are given only for firm matches.

J gene: TRBJ2-2
V gene: TRBV19
D gene: -
CDR3 DNA: TGTGCCAGTAGTAGCCAGTATGACACCGGGGAGCTGTTTTTT
CDR3 protein: CASSSQYDTGELFF

J gene: TRBJ2-3
V gene: TRBV11-3
D gene: TRBD2
CDR3 DNA: TGTGCCAGCAGCTTATCCCCAGCGGGGGGTTTAGATACGCAGTATTTT
CDR3 protein: CASSLSPAGGLDTQYF

J gene: TRBJ1-1
V gene: TRBV11-2
D gene: TRBD1
CDR3 DNA: TGTGCCAGCAGCTACCAGACAGGGGGCTTGAACACTGAAGCTTTCTTT
CDR3 protein: CASSYQTGGLNTEAFF

J gene: TRBJ2-3
V gene: TRBV30
D gene: -
CDR3 DNA: TGTGCCTTCACAGGGACAGATACGCAGTATTTT
CDR3 protein: CAFTGTDTQYF

J gene: TRBJ1-3
V gene: TRBV15
D gene: TRBD1
CDR3 DNA: TGTGCCACCAGCAGATCGGGGACAGGGAGTGGAAACACCATATATTTT
CDR3 protein: CATSRSGTGSGNTIYF

J gene: TRBJ2-6
V gene: TRBV7-2
D gene: -
CDR3 DNA: TGTGCCAGCAGCTCAGAGGTCTCTGGGGCCAACGTCCTGACTTTC
CDR3 protein: CASSSEVSGANVLTF

J gene: TRBJ2-3
V gene: TRBV5-1
D gene: TRBD1
CDR3 DNA: TGCGCCAGCAGTTCGGGACAGAACACAGATACGCAGTATTTT
CDR3 protein: CASSSGQNTDTQYF

J gene: TRBJ1-1
V gene: TRBV5-1
D gene: -
CDR3 DNA: TGCGCCAGCAGCTTGGATACACAAGCTTTCTTT
CDR3 protein: CASSLDTQAFF

J gene: TRBJ1-2
V gene: TRBV18
D gene: TRBD1
CDR3 DNA: TGTGCCAGCTCACCAGGGACAGGGGTGAAATCTAACTATGGCTACACCTTC
CDR3 protein: CASSPGTGVKSNYGYTF

J gene: TRBJ1-1
V gene: TRBV11-1
D gene: -
CDR3 DNA: TGTGCCAGCAACATAGGGGGGGGCAACAAGAACACTGAAGCTTTCTTT
CDR3 protein: CASNIGGGNKNTEAFF

J gene: TRBJ1-2
V gene: TRBV15
D gene: TRBD1
CDR3 DNA: TGTGCCACCAGCAGCGATTATATTGCAGGGGGCCGGGTATATGGCTACACCTTC
CDR3 protein: CATSSDYIAGGRVYGYTF